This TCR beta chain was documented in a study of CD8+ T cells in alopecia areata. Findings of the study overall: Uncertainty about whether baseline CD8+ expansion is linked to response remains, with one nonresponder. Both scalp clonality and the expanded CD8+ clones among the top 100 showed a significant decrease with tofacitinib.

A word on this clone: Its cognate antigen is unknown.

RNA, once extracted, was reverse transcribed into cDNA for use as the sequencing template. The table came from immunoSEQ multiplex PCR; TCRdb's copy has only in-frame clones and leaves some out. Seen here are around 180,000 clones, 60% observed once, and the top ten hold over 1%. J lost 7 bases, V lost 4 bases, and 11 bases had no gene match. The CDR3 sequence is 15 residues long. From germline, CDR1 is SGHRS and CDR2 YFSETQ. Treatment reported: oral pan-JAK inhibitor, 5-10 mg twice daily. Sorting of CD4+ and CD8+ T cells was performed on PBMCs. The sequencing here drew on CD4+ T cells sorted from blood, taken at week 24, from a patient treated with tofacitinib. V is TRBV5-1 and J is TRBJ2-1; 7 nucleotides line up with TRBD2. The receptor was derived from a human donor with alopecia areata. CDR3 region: CASSPEAGRRNEQFF. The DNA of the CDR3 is TGCGCCAGCAGCCCCGAAGCGGGGCGGAGAAATGAGCAGTTCTTC.